This T cell receptor (beta chain) is from a study of graft-versus-host responses after intestinal transplantation. Study-wide background: Each recipient received a multivisceral, liver-intestinal, or isolated intestinal graft.

Study conclusions and caveats: Recipient marrow showed GvH clones, some seen first in ileum or blood.

The method was immunoSEQ multiplex PCR; TCRdb's version includes in-frame clones alone and lacks a portion of them. The data show 37,000 or so clones, with roughly 89% seen just once and about 2.5% held by the top ten. On this clone itself: What it binds is not known.

The sample in question was PBMCs, obtained 314 days after intestinal transplant. The TCR comes from a human patient who received an intestinal transplant, so some T cells may come from the graft donor.

CDR3 DNA sequence: TGTGCCAGCAGTGTTGGCCCGAGCGGCACCTACGAGCAGTACTTC. Amino acids: CASSVGPSGTYEQYF. The chain uses TRBV6-4 and TRBJ2-7; D possibly corresponds to TRBD2 (5 bases). Germline V gene sequence: CDR1 MRHNA, CDR2 SNTAGT. This CDR3 contains 15 residues. V was pared by 4 bases and J by 2 bases, with 15 bases between.